This T cell receptor (beta chain) was sequenced for a study of cytomegalovirus exposure and HLA in healthy donors listed by TCRdb under 2017. About the full investigation: In an earlier analysis of about 560 of the donors, 276 Gb of sequence data and some 120 million unique TCR beta sequences from roughly 180 million T cells were reported. The study combined high-throughput TCR immunosequencing, statistical association of individual TCRs with disease status, and machine learning to predict cytomegalovirus infection status. Typing coverage differed by locus: A, B, C, DRB1 and DQB1 were typed in roughly 620-640 donors, DQA1 in around 500, DPA1 in 600 to 610, and DPB1 in approximately 450. Every discovery cohort repertoire had been produced on one sequencing platform. In the later analysis, no new phenotypic data were used to find candidate immune exposures; instead, reliance was placed on TCR beta sequences and their occurrence across donors. The study profiled the T cell repertoires of about 720 subjects by immunosequencing and related them to cytomegalovirus serostatus. A separate validation cohort of about 110 different subjects was used in addition to the 666-subject first cohort. Because of strong linkage in the cohort, roughly 5 DR-DQ haplotypes were treated as single units for association and clustering. HLA typing covered class I and class II loci at four-digit resolution. An earlier analysis of fewer than 700 of the donors applied high-throughput TCR beta sequencing to assess whether each TCR beta V gene segment acted as functional or pseudogenic. Donor age, sex, ethnicity and CMV serostatus were collected together with the repertoire data. A later genetic analysis took genome-wide SNP genotypes for about 60% of the roughly 670 donors and used that subset as a discovery cohort. To study patterns of TCR occurrence, a later analysis re-analyzed previously published TCR beta repertoires from under 750 donors and added high-resolution HLA genotyping. Among almost 400 genotyped donors of the cohort, an average of approximately 240,000 unique TCR beta nucleotide sequences were sequenced per donor, roughly 20% of them non-productive. An early release that covered about 600 HLA-typed donors contained 250 to 350 gigabases of sequencing data and 75 million to 100 million unique TCR sequences. The study aimed to test whether cataloging public T cell receptors could reveal signatures of past pathogen exposure. Among the roughly 390 genotyped donors, approximately 77% belonged to the genetic ancestry cluster associated with self-reported Caucasian donors.

As concerns this clone: This receptor's antigen is unknown. Base qualities are not at hand, and no much larger clone is one base apart.

Library preparation was by the immunoSEQ multiplex PCR assay. For the multiplex PCR, a mixture combining 60 forward primers for TCR Vbeta segments and 13 reverse primers for TCR Jbeta segments was used. The CDR3 region of rearranged TCR beta genes was amplified from genomic DNA with a multiplex PCR assay. The amplified TCR beta libraries were sequenced on the Illumina HiSeq System as 87-base-pair reads. The original methods were these. Across the 500 to 750 repertoires, a later analysis counted tens of millions of unique TCR beta chains, approximately 10 million of which were shared by at least two donors. A nearest-neighbor algorithm error-corrected the raw reads and collapsed the reads into unique sequences, merging closely related sequences to remove PCR and sequencing errors. Alignment of CDR3 sequences to IMGT reference sequences was used to assign V, D and J gene segments. For a sequence to be retained, at least a six-nucleotide match to both a V gene segment and a J gene segment was required. A rearrangement counted as productive if the CDR3 had no stop codons and remained in frame with V and J, and every other rearrangement counted as non-productive. CDR3 was defined by IMGT convention, running from the second conserved V-encoded cysteine to the conserved J-encoded phenylalanine. The earlier analysis of about 570 of the donors excluded any sequence lacking an unambiguous match to a single V gene segment. In an earlier analysis of a few hundred of the donors, V segments were called functional above 56.7% productive rearrangements and were called segregating when the between-donor standard deviation exceeded 5%. A statistical classification framework was developed to diagnose cytomegalovirus status using the catalog of TCR beta chain sequences. A later analysis assigned V and J genes by comparing TCR nucleotide sequences with IMGT/GENE-DB human TR gene sequences. In a later analysis, CDR3 sequences and most-parsimonious VDJ recombination scenarios were assigned using the TCRdist pipeline. In a later analysis, every TCR beta chain was defined by the combination of its CDR3 amino acid sequence and its V-gene family, and reads without a unique V-gene family were dropped. To address suspected cross-contamination and a sequencing artifact, a later analysis removed a few hundred highly shared, low-generation-probability nucleotide sequences. A later analysis calculated a clonal expansion index for each public chain from normalized within-repertoire ranks of inferred template counts. A later analysis computed generation probabilities with a VDJ recombination model fitted to out-of-frame rearrangements, and checked the results against IGoR. In a later analysis, hypergeometric tests were used to score TCR-TCR, TCR-HLA and TCR-CMV co-occurrence, with a repertoire-size bias correction applied to TCR pairs. In a later analysis, false discovery rates were estimated by permuting HLA or CMV assignments 20 times. In a later analysis, co-occurring TCRs were grouped using DBSCAN, with TCRdist sequence similarity added in when clustering inside HLA-allele-positive subsets. For co-occurrence clustering, repertoires with fewer than 30,000 or more than 120,000 public chains were excluded, along with four to six repertoires with anomalous nucleotide sharing. Here the immuneACCESS table is served through TCRdb, limited to in-frame sequences with V and J called. Missing clones are a known gap in these copies; in checked studies unresolved V genes cover under half, and the rest lacks a known reason. D and trimming were read from the DNA, whereas the V and J calls and clone size are those reported in that table. This sample comprises roughly 100,000 clones, roughly 66% of them detected only once. The top ten clones comprise around 3.5% of the sample.

The cohort consisted of 666 healthy bone marrow donors. Cohort members were all nominally healthy when sampled, although unrecorded immune exposures were likely present. The donor was CMV seronegative and was included in the group of several hundred seronegative cohort members. A peripheral blood sample was provided by each donor, and peripheral blood mononuclear cells were used for TCR beta sequencing. Genomic DNA extraction from the blood cell samples was performed with the Qiagen DNeasy Blood Extraction Kit. Overall study outcomes, separate from this receptor: CMV serostatus was the only immune exposure information available for the cohort. The study listed 164 TCR beta chains as associated with cytomegalovirus. The authors suggested that the approach could potentially be extended to other disease states and immunological phenotypes. In a later analysis, TCR association rates were found to vary across HLA loci, with the most associated TCRs seen for DRB1 alleles and the fewest for HLA-C alleles. In a later genetic analysis, a missense DCLRE1C variant was associated with V-gene and J-gene trimming of TCR beta chains, and the association was replicated in an independent cohort. An earlier analysis of some 560 of the donors showed that most TCR beta V segments appeared in productive rearrangements either about 90% or about 30% of the time, which broadly matched IMGT annotations. Some 16 rarely observed V segments, including chromosome 9 orphons, were excluded from the earlier analysis of some 590 of the donors because counts were too low. Because the 87-base-pair reads could not distinguish some IMGT-functional V segments, including TRBV6-2 and TRBV6-3, those segments were excluded. In this cohort, only TCR beta chains were sequenced, and detectable features were limited by the absence of alpha or paired-chain data. In a later genetic analysis, fewer N-insertions in productive TCRs were reported among donors in an Asian-associated ancestry cluster than the roughly 700-donor mean. In a later analysis, several top co-occurrence clusters were reported to appear linked to parvovirus B19, influenza, CMV and Epstein-Barr virus. Because HLA typing was missing for some donors at each locus, association tests included only the typed subset. A cluster of highly shared sequence variants was judged likely to represent a technical artifact of the sequencing pipeline. The presence/absence analyses assumed that sequencing depth was roughly uniform across donors, and that assumption may not be true. While some public TCRs were present in many individuals, most TCR sequences turned up only very rarely across donors. Assigning TCR associations to individual alleles was difficult when HLA alleles, especially DR and DQ, strongly co-occurred. A further reported finding was that TCR beta sequences accurately predicted the HLA-A and HLA-B alleles for most subjects in the first cohort. In a later analysis, more than 15,000 TCR beta sequences were associated with specific HLA alleles at a false discovery rate of 0.05. Correlated functional status among segregating V segments might be attributable to linkage disequilibrium, but an unknown experimental factor could not be ruled out. Three of the identified cytomegalovirus-associated TCR beta chains were confirmed in vitro to be specific for cytomegalovirus antigens. Cytomegalovirus status was reported to be diagnosed by the classifier with high specificity and sensitivity in both the original and validation cohorts. A later analysis found that most CMV-associated TCR beta chains appeared HLA-restricted, with HLA associations seemingly driven largely by CMV exposure. A later analysis found that HLA-associated TCR beta chains were more clonally expanded and had lower generation probabilities than equally common non-associated chains.

For CDR1 and CDR2, the germline V gene (reference sequence) lists LNHDA and SQIVND. V loses 1 base at its end and J loses 3 bases; junction bases beyond the gene matches: 7. Spanning cysteine to phenylalanine, the CDR3 consists of 16 amino acids. This entry keeps only the CDR3 DNA: 48 bases, framed from base 1. The TCR sequence derives from a woman between 45 and 60 years old in good health and CMV-seronegative. Material: PBMCs. Recombination linked TRBV19 to TRBJ2-3; TRBD2 aligns with 7 central bases. CDR3 loop: CASSIVNGRSTDTQYF. The bases read TGTGCCAGTAGTATAGTTAACGGGAGGTCGACAGATACGCAGTATTTT.